The clone carrying this TCR beta chain came up many times. Time point specified: pre-sensitization, week 0. As to treatment: therapeutic diphenylcyclopropenone sensitization with weekly scalp DPC. TCRdb redid the calling of the RACE reads with MiXCR, one entry per CDR3 protein. The repertoire consists of 180,000 or so distinct CDR3 sequences, with more than 25% occurring once and the leading ten covering 2.5% to 3.5%. Germline V gene data show CDR1 as SQVTM and CDR2 as ANQGSEA. The CDR3 spans 15 residues. V was pared by 4 bases and J by 5 bases, with 11 bases of the junction left unmatched. The data are from a study of human T cells and chemical hapten exposure. Background on the study: TCR yields per sample varied mostly from small pooled library volume differences.

The specimen was whole blood, collected in connection with sensitization to the hapten diphenylcyclopropenone (DPC). The V gene is TRBV29-1, the J gene TRBJ2-5; TRBD2 agrees at 9 bases. The receptor was derived from a woman aged 30 to 39 with alopecia areata. Some clones in this sample may be carry-over from other donors' samples. CDR3 DNA: TGCAGCGTTGCCGGGGGGCGGGAGGGCCTCGAGACCCAGTACTTC. Translating it yields CSVAGGREGLETQYF.